This T cell receptor beta chain emerged from a study of cytomegalovirus exposure and HLA in healthy donors. Study-wide context: Later analysis reported that the approximately 130 validation repertoires shared the platform of the approximately 670 first-cohort repertoires. Study findings and constraints: The investigators catalogued some 160 TCR beta chains as cytomegalovirus-associated. Reported results showed that the classifier diagnosed cytomegalovirus status with high specificity and sensitivity.

Sequencing was performed with immunoSEQ multiplex PCR; in TCRdb, only in-frame clones are kept and a portion is missing. The sample includes about 160,000 clones, 75% to 90% of them seen just once. Concerning this clone: The antigen is unknown.

Sequenced input: PBMCs. The receptor was isolated from a woman between 18 and 29 years old in good health and CMV-seronegative.

The CDR3 bases are TGCGCCAGCAGCCAAGATCCCCGTTCACAGGGAGCCTACGAGCAGTACTTC. This gives the protein CASSQDPRSQGAYEQYF. The chain carries TRBV4-3 and TRBJ2-7; D possibly corresponds to TRBD1 (6 bases). The V gene lost 0 bases and the J gene lost 2 bases, with 17 bases spanning the gap. Germline-derived CDR1 and CDR2 are LGHNA and YSLEER. This CDR3 spans 17 amino acids.